One and the same sample provided the 5 T cell receptor beta chains below, sequenced in a study of T cells after yellow fever vaccination. TCRdb reprocessed the 5' RACE reads via MiXCR and lists one record per CDR3 protein. The sample carries over 250,000 distinct CDR3 sequences, roughly 3.9% recorded once. Sequencing was performed on PBMCs, taken 5 days after the yellow fever booster vaccination. The origin of the receptors is a man aged 18 to 30 who received the YFV17D yellow fever vaccine.

This clonotype appeared a few times. V is TRBV4-3 and J is TRBJ1-1, with D tentatively TRBD1 (5 bases). The CDR3 has 14 residues. CDR1 is LGHNA and CDR2 is YSLEER in the germline V gene. V lost 1 base, J lost 5 bases, and 11 bases lay in between. The CDR3 protein is CASSQAGGLTEAFF. In nucleotides, the CDR3 is TGCGCCAGCAGCCAAGCTGGGGGGTTGACTGAAGCTTTCTTT.

The V gene is TRBV6-2 or TRBV6-3, the J gene TRBJ2-2, with 12 bases matching TRBD2. Germline V gene sequence: CDR1 MNHEY, CDR2 SVGEGT. The CDR3 is 17 residues long. Losses at the gene ends were 6 bases for V and 5 bases for J; bases not matched to a gene: 10. CDR3 nucleotide sequence: TGTGCCAGCAGCCCCGGACTAGCGGGGAGCAGGACCGGGGAGCTGTTTTTT. As protein: CASSPGLAGSRTGELFF.

In its sample, this clonotype was seen a few times. The chain carries TRBV28 and TRBJ1-6; 7 bases match TRBD1. J lost 10 bases, V lost 8 bases, and 8 bases had no gene match. The length of the CDR3 is 13 residues. Germline CDR1 MDHEN, CDR2 SYDVKM. DNA of the CDR3: TGTGCCAGCCGACAGGGTATCGGGTCACCCCTCCACTTT. The encoded protein is CASRQGIGSPLHF.

This clonotype was found many times. CDR3 protein: CASSLRAFGQAREKLFF. In DNA, the CDR3 is TGTGCCAGCAGCTTAAGAGCCTTTGGACAGGCTCGCGAAAAACTGTTTTTT. V and J are TRBV13 and TRBJ1-4; 7 nucleotides line up with TRBD1. The germline V gene has CDR1 PRHDT and CDR2 FYEKMQ (reference sequence). The CDR3 is 17 residues long. Losses at the gene ends were 2 bases for V and 8 bases for J; bases not matched to a gene: 14.

In this sample, this clonotype turned up many times. The V gene is TRBV2, the J gene TRBJ1-2, with a weak D call TRBD1 (6 bases). The CDR3 is 16 residues long. Deletions cut 3 bases from V and 3 bases from J, with 17 bases between. The germline V gene has CDR1 SNHLY and CDR2 FYNNEI. The CDR3 bases are TGTGCCAGCAGTGATGCCCCCGGGGGCCTAGACTATGGCTACACCTTC. Translated, it gives CASSDAPGGLDYGYTF.